These 31 T cell receptor beta chains were sequenced from one sample in a study of blood T cells in healthy people across ages. The use of a sample-barcoded 5' primer and a J-beta primer mix characterized a second PCR of roughly 7 to 11 cycles. TCRdb re-analysed the 5' RACE reads in MiXCR, keeping a single row per CDR3 protein. Of approximately 900,000 distinct CDR3 sequences in the sample, about 44% were seen once. Specimen: blood. These receptors all come from a man aged 25-45 years in good health.

This clonotype has more than one count but fewer than ten. Written as DNA, the CDR3 is TGTGCCAGCAGCTTAAAGGCGGGATACGAGCAGTACTTC. Translation gives CASSLKAGYEQYF. The chain uses TRBV7-2 and TRBJ2-7; a possible D gene is TRBD2 (6 bases). The V end was cut by 2 bases, the J end by 4 bases, with 9 bases between. The CDR3 spans 13 residues. Germline V gene lookup returns CDR1 SGHTA and CDR2 FQGNSA.

This clonotype was found a few times. J is TRBJ2-5 and V is TRBV4-1, with 8 nucleotides matching TRBD2. J gave up 2 bases and V 2 bases, and 7 bases lay outside the gene matches. The germline gives CDR1 MGHRA, CDR2 YSYEKL. The CDR3 has 16 amino acids. The CDR3 spells CASSQTRGGLQETQYF. The CDR3 DNA is TGCGCCAGCAGCCAAACCCGGGGGGGGTTACAAGAGACCCAGTACTTC.

This clonotype has only a few counts. A clone one base away is much larger, so this may be a read error. V and J are TRBV20-1 and TRBJ2-5, with a tentative D call TRBD2 (6 bases). CDR1 and CDR2 (germline): DFQATT, SNEGSKA (reference sequence). V was pared by 5 bases and J by 11 bases, with 30 bases between. The CDR3 loop spans 16 amino acids. The CDR3 DNA reads as TGCAGTGCTCCCAGAGCCGGGGGAGTGGGTTACAATGAGCAGTACTTC. Translated, it gives CSAPRAGGVGYNEQYF.

This clonotype appeared many times. The chain couples TRBV4-1 to TRBJ2-7; D unresolved. V shed 4 bases and J shed 2 bases, with 9 bases lying between them. Germline-derived CDR1 and CDR2 are MGHRA and YSYEKL. This CDR3 contains 13 residues. The CDR3 region is CASSLGDAYEQYF. The DNA of the CDR3 is TGCGCCAGCAGCCTCGGTGACGCCTACGAGCAGTACTTC.

As regards this clonotype: Being one base from a much bigger clone, this may be a read error. V and J are TRBV4-1 and TRBJ2-7; no reliable D call. Trimming stripped 7 bases from V and 3 bases from J, with 10 bases between. The CDR3 totals 12 residues. Germline lookup yields CDR1 MGHRA and CDR2 YSYEKL. The CDR3 DNA reads as TGCGCCAGCATGGGGAAAGACTACGAGCAGTACTTC. Protein: CASMGKDYEQYF.

This chain links TRBV12-3 or TRBV12-4 with TRBJ2-1; no definite D call. The J call is doubtful: the DNA matches TRBJ2-7 better. This CDR3 has 13 amino acids. The CDR3 protein is CASRADIYNEQYF. DNA for the CDR3: TGTGCCAGCAGGGCCGACATCTACAATGAGCAGTACTTC.

The genes are TRBV12-3 or TRBV12-4 and TRBJ1-1; possible D gene TRBD1, 5 bases. The CDR3 consists of 17 residues. Trimming took 4 bases from V and 5 from J, leaving 23 bases between them. The DNA for the CDR3 is TGTGCCAGCAGTTCGACTACTGTAGGACAAGGGGCGACTGAAGCTTTCTTT. The encoded protein is CASSSTTVGQGATEAFF.

Concerning this clonotype itself: One junction end does not reproduce the germline sequence, and a read error may be involved. The rearrangement uses TRBV11-3 and TRBJ1-2, with 9 nucleotides matching TRBD1. The V gene's germline CDR1 is SGHNT and CDR2 YENEEA. The CDR3 has 17 amino acids. The CDR3 nucleotides read TGTGCCAGCAGCCCCTCCCCGGGACAGGGATGGAACTATAGCTACACCTTC. Encoded protein: CASSPSPGQGWNYSYTF.

The genes are TRBV10-3 and TRBJ2-2; TRBD1 matches at 8 bases. Germline V CDR1 and CDR2: ENHRY, SYGVKD. The ends lost 6 bases at V and 2 bases at J; junction bases unmatched: 5. The CDR3 totals 15 residues. The DNA of the CDR3 is TGTGCCATCAGGTTGGACAGGGCTAACACCGGGGAGCTGTTTTTT. It encodes CAIRLDRANTGELFF.

The genes are TRBV6-6 and TRBJ1-5; D is possibly TRBD1 (5 bases). The germline CDR1 and CDR2 sequences are MNHNY and SVGAGI (reference sequence). This CDR3 spans 14 amino acids. V shed 11 bases and J shed 3 bases, with 17 bases lying between them. CDR3 sequence: CAGRRGDTNQPQHF. In DNA, the CDR3 is TGTGCCGGCCGGCGAGGGGATACCAATCAGCCCCAGCATTTT.

The rearrangement uses TRBV20-1 and TRBJ2-1, with D unresolved. This CDR3 contains 12 residues. The V end lost 6 bases, the J end lost 4 bases, and 10 bases lay between the germline ends. Germline CDR1 reads DFQATT; CDR2 reads SNEGSKA (reference sequence). CDR3 DNA: TGCAGTGCGTACGCCCATTACAATGAGCAGTTCTTC. This gives the protein CSAYAHYNEQFF.

The table lists this clonotype with a few counts. V usage is TRBV29-1 and J usage is TRBJ2-3; tentative D call: TRBD1 (6 bases). The CDR3 is 14 amino acids. V lost 5 bases to trimming and J lost 2 bases, with 14 bases between them. Germline CDR1 SQVTM, CDR2 ANQGSEA. The CDR3 loop reads CSVLGGQYTDTQYF. The CDR3 coding sequence is TGCAGCGTTCTAGGGGGTCAATACACAGATACGCAGTATTTT.

Only a few counts were recorded for this clonotype. The V call is TRBV28, the J call TRBJ2-7, with D unresolved. V lost 3 bases, J lost 5 bases, and 11 bases lay in between. This CDR3 contains 13 residues. Germline V gene data show CDR1 as MDHEN and CDR2 as SYDVKM. CDR3 in amino acids: CASSLVLVDEQYF. CDR3 in DNA: TGTGCCAGCAGTTTGGTCTTGGTGGACGAGCAGTACTTC.

The chain links TRBV24-1 to TRBJ2-5; 9 nucleotides agree with TRBD1. The CDR3 contains 15 residues. J lost 4 bases, V lost 8 bases, and 10 bases had no gene match. The germline V gene has CDR1 KGHDR and CDR2 SFDVKD. CDR3 loop: CATTSFTGGRETQYF. Here the CDR3 DNA reads TGTGCCACCACATCCTTCACAGGGGGCCGAGAGACCCAGTACTTC.

This clonotype has more than one count but fewer than ten. The gene calls are TRBV5-4 and TRBJ2-4, with TRBD2 matching 9 bases. Near its end, the DNA agrees better with TRBJ2-7, so the J call may be wrong. Germline CDR1 reads SGHNT; CDR2 reads YYREEE (reference sequence). CDR3 length: 17 residues. The CDR3 reads CASSSGGRRGGVSEQYF. The CDR3 DNA sequence: TGTGCCAGCAGCTCGGGAGGGCGGCGGGGGGGCGTGAGCGAGCAGTACTTC.

The genes are TRBV6-2 or TRBV6-3 and TRBJ2-3; D is unresolved. The germline CDR1 and CDR2 sequences are MNHEY and SVGEGT. Trimming shortened V by 6 bases and J by 2 bases, and 12 bases separated the two germline ends. CDR3 length: 14 amino acids. For the CDR3, the DNA is TGTGCCAGCAGCCCATCACCAAACACAGATACGCAGTATTTT. Residues: CASSPSPNTDTQYF.

This clonotype was detected only a few times. The rearrangement uses TRBV4-1 and TRBJ2-7; 8 nucleotides agree with TRBD2. Germline V gives CDR1 MGHRA, CDR2 YSYEKL. The trim removed 0 bases at V and 5 bases at J, leaving 9 bases unmatched. This CDR3 is built from 16 residues. In DNA, the CDR3 is TGCGCCAGCAGCCAAGAATCCGCGGGGGGCAGTCACGAGCAGTACTTC. Its protein is CASSQESAGGSHEQYF.

J is TRBJ2-3 and V is TRBV27, with TRBD2 as a possible D gene (5 bases). This CDR3 comprises 15 residues. V was clipped by 1 base and J by 5 bases, with 13 bases between them. Per germline, CDR1 MNHEY and CDR2 SMNVEV (reference sequence). The CDR3 here is CASSLYGPSLDTQYF. The CDR3 nucleotides are TGTGCCAGCAGTTTATACGGGCCTAGCCTAGATACGCAGTATTTT.

This chain uses TRBV3-1 with TRBJ1-1; TRBD1 is a possible D gene (5 bases). The CDR3 contains 15 residues. Germline-derived CDR1 and CDR2 are LGHDT and YNNKEL (reference sequence). Deletions cut 4 bases from V and 5 bases from J, with 17 bases between. The chain's CDR3 is CASSPDSGRGTEAFF. The CDR3 bases are TGTGCCAGCAGCCCGGACTCGGGACGGGGGACTGAAGCTTTCTTT. The whole variable domain, filled in from reference TRBV3-1 and TRBJ1-1, reads DTAVSQTPKYLVTQMGNDKSIKCEQNLGHDTMYWYKQDSKKFLKIMFSYNNKELIINETVPNRFSPKSPDKAHLNLHINSLELGDSAVYFCASSPDSGRGTEAFFGQGTRLTVV.

CDR3 protein: CASSQSQTPYGYTF. CDR3 nucleotides: TGTGCCAGCAGCCAATCGCAGACTCCCTATGGCTACACCTTC. The chain links TRBV3-1 to TRBJ1-2; D gene uncertain. The V gene lost 2 bases and the J gene lost 4 bases, with 11 bases spanning the gap. The V gene's germline CDR1 is LGHDT and CDR2 YNNKEL (reference sequence). The CDR3 totals 14 residues.

The chain links TRBV20-1 to TRBJ1-4; D possibly corresponds to TRBD1 (5 bases). Trimming took 4 bases from V and 6 from J, leaving 12 bases between them. The CDR3 has 13 amino acids. In germline, CDR1 is DFQATT, CDR2 SNEGSKA (reference sequence). The CDR3 reads CSATGLGDEKLFF. Here the CDR3 DNA reads TGCAGTGCTACAGGGTTGGGTGATGAAAAACTGTTTTTT.

This clonotype has only a few counts. The chain links TRBV6-2 or TRBV6-3 to TRBJ2-1, with D perhaps TRBD1 (6 bases). CDR1 and CDR2 from the germline V gene are MNHEY and SVGEGT. The germline V and J ends were trimmed by 2 bases and 6 bases, with 17 bases remaining between them. The CDR3 loop spans 16 amino acids. The CDR3 sequence is CASSYKRGTSLNEQFF. In DNA, the CDR3 is TGTGCCAGCAGTTACAAAAGGGGGACGAGTCTCAATGAGCAGTTCTTC.

The chain links TRBV7-2 to TRBJ2-3; D is possibly TRBD1 (6 bases). This CDR3 is built from 13 residues. The germline V and J ends were trimmed by 5 bases and 5 bases, with 11 bases remaining between them. Germline-derived CDR1 and CDR2 are SGHTA and FQGNSA. This chain's CDR3 is CASSDRKGDTQYF. The CDR3 region has the DNA TGTGCCAGCAGCGACAGGAAGGGAGATACGCAGTATTTT.

This chain joins TRBV4-2 and TRBJ2-1, with 11 bases fitting TRBD2. Germline CDR1 is LGHNA and CDR2 is YNFKEQ. This CDR3 has 19 amino acids. Unmatched junction bases numbered 15, after V lost 0 bases and J lost 8 bases. The CDR3 loop reads CASSQDWGRLAGSWDEQFF. The CDR3 DNA is TGTGCCAGCAGCCAAGATTGGGGTAGACTAGCGGGGTCTTGGGATGAGCAGTTCTTC.

The chain joins TRBV7-2 to TRBJ2-3; 7 bases agree with TRBD2. Germline assignment: CDR1 SGHTA and CDR2 FQGNSA. The V and J ends lost 8 bases and 3 bases, in that order; junction bases with no gene match: 11. This CDR3 has 15 amino acids. CDR3 in DNA: TGTGCCAGCCGCCCGGGGGGTACGTCGACAGATACGCAGTATTTT. Protein: CASRPGGTSTDTQYF.

V gene TRBV7-9 combines with J gene TRBJ2-5; 7 bases align to TRBD1. CDR1 and CDR2 from the germline V gene are SEHNR and FQNEAQ (reference sequence). Losses at the gene ends were 6 bases for V and 2 bases for J; bases not matched to a gene: 6. This CDR3 has 14 residues. CDR3 protein: CASRHGTDQETQYF. Here the CDR3 DNA reads TGTGCCAGCAGACACGGGACAGATCAAGAGACCCAGTACTTC.

The chain links TRBV27 to TRBJ2-1; D gene uncertain. The J call may be incorrect, as the DNA end agrees better with TRBJ2-7. The CDR3 sequence is 12 residues long. Germline V CDR1 and CDR2: MNHEY, SMNVEV (reference sequence). The CDR3 region is CASSLYGREQYF. DNA of the CDR3: TGTGCCAGCAGTCTCTATGGGCGCGAGCAGTACTTC.

V gene TRBV5-4 combines with J gene TRBJ2-1; tentative D call: TRBD1 (7 bases). Germline V lookup: CDR1 SGHNT, CDR2 YYREEE (reference sequence). The CDR3 covers 18 residues. Deletions cut 0 bases from V and 2 bases from J, with 18 bases between. CDR3 sequence: CASSLGGGAGMTYNEQFF. The CDR3 bases are TGTGCCAGCAGCTTGGGAGGGGGCGCGGGGATGACCTACAATGAGCAGTTCTTC.

This chain links TRBV28 with TRBJ2-7, with TRBD2 as a possible D gene (6 bases). The germline CDR1 and CDR2 sequences are MDHEN and SYDVKM. V was trimmed by 7 bases and J by 5 bases, leaving 18 bases between them. The CDR3 has 14 residues. This chain's CDR3 is CASTPAGSSHEQYF. The DNA for the CDR3 is TGTGCCAGCACCCCCGCGGGGTCTTCCCACGAGCAGTACTTC.

The CDR3 bases are TGTGCCAGCAGCCAAGCGGGACAGACTATCTACGAGCAGTACTTC. Residues: CASSQAGQTIYEQYF. The V gene is TRBV4-2, the J gene TRBJ2-7; 7 bases align to TRBD1. The V gene's germline CDR1 is LGHNA and CDR2 YNFKEQ. J lost 3 bases, V lost 1 base, and 6 bases had no gene match. This CDR3 has 15 amino acids.

The rearrangement uses TRBV29-1 and TRBJ2-1; D is uncertain. V was shortened by 3 bases and J by 7 bases, with 10 bases between the two germline ends. CDR1 is SQVTM, CDR2 ANQGSEA, per germline. The CDR3 totals 12 residues. The chain's CDR3 is CSVDQAKNEQFF. In DNA form, the CDR3 reads TGCAGCGTTGACCAAGCTAAAAATGAGCAGTTCTTC.